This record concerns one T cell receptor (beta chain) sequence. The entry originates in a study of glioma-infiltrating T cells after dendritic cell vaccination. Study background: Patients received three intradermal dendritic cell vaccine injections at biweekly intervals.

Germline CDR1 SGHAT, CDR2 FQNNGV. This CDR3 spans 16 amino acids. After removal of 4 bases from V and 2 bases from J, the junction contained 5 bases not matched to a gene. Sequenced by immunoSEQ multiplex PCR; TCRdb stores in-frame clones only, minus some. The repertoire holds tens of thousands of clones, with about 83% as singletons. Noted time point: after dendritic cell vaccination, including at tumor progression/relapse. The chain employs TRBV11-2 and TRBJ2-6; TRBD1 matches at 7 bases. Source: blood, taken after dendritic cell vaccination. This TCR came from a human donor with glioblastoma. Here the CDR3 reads CASSSRTGTGANVLTF. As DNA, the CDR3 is TGTGCCAGCAGCTCCCGGACAGGAACTGGGGCCAACGTCCTGACTTTC.